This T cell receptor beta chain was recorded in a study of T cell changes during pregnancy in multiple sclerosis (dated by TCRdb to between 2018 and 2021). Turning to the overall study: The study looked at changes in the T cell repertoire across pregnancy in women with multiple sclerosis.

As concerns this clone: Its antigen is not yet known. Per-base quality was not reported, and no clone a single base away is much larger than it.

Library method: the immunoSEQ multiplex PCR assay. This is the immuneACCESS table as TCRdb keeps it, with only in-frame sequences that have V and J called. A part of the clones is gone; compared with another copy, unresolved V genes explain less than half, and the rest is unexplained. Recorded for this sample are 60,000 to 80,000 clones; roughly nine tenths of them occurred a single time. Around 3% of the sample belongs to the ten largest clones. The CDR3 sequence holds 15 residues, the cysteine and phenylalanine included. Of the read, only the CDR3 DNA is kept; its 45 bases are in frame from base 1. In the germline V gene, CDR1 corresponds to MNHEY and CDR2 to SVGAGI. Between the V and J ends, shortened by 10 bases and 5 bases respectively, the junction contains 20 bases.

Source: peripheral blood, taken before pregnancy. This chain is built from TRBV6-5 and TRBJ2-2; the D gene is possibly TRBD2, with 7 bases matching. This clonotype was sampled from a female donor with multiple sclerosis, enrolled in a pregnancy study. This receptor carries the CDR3 CATKGAGARTGELFF. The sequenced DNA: TGTGCCACGAAGGGTGCGGGGGCGCGGACCGGGGAGCTGTTTTTT.